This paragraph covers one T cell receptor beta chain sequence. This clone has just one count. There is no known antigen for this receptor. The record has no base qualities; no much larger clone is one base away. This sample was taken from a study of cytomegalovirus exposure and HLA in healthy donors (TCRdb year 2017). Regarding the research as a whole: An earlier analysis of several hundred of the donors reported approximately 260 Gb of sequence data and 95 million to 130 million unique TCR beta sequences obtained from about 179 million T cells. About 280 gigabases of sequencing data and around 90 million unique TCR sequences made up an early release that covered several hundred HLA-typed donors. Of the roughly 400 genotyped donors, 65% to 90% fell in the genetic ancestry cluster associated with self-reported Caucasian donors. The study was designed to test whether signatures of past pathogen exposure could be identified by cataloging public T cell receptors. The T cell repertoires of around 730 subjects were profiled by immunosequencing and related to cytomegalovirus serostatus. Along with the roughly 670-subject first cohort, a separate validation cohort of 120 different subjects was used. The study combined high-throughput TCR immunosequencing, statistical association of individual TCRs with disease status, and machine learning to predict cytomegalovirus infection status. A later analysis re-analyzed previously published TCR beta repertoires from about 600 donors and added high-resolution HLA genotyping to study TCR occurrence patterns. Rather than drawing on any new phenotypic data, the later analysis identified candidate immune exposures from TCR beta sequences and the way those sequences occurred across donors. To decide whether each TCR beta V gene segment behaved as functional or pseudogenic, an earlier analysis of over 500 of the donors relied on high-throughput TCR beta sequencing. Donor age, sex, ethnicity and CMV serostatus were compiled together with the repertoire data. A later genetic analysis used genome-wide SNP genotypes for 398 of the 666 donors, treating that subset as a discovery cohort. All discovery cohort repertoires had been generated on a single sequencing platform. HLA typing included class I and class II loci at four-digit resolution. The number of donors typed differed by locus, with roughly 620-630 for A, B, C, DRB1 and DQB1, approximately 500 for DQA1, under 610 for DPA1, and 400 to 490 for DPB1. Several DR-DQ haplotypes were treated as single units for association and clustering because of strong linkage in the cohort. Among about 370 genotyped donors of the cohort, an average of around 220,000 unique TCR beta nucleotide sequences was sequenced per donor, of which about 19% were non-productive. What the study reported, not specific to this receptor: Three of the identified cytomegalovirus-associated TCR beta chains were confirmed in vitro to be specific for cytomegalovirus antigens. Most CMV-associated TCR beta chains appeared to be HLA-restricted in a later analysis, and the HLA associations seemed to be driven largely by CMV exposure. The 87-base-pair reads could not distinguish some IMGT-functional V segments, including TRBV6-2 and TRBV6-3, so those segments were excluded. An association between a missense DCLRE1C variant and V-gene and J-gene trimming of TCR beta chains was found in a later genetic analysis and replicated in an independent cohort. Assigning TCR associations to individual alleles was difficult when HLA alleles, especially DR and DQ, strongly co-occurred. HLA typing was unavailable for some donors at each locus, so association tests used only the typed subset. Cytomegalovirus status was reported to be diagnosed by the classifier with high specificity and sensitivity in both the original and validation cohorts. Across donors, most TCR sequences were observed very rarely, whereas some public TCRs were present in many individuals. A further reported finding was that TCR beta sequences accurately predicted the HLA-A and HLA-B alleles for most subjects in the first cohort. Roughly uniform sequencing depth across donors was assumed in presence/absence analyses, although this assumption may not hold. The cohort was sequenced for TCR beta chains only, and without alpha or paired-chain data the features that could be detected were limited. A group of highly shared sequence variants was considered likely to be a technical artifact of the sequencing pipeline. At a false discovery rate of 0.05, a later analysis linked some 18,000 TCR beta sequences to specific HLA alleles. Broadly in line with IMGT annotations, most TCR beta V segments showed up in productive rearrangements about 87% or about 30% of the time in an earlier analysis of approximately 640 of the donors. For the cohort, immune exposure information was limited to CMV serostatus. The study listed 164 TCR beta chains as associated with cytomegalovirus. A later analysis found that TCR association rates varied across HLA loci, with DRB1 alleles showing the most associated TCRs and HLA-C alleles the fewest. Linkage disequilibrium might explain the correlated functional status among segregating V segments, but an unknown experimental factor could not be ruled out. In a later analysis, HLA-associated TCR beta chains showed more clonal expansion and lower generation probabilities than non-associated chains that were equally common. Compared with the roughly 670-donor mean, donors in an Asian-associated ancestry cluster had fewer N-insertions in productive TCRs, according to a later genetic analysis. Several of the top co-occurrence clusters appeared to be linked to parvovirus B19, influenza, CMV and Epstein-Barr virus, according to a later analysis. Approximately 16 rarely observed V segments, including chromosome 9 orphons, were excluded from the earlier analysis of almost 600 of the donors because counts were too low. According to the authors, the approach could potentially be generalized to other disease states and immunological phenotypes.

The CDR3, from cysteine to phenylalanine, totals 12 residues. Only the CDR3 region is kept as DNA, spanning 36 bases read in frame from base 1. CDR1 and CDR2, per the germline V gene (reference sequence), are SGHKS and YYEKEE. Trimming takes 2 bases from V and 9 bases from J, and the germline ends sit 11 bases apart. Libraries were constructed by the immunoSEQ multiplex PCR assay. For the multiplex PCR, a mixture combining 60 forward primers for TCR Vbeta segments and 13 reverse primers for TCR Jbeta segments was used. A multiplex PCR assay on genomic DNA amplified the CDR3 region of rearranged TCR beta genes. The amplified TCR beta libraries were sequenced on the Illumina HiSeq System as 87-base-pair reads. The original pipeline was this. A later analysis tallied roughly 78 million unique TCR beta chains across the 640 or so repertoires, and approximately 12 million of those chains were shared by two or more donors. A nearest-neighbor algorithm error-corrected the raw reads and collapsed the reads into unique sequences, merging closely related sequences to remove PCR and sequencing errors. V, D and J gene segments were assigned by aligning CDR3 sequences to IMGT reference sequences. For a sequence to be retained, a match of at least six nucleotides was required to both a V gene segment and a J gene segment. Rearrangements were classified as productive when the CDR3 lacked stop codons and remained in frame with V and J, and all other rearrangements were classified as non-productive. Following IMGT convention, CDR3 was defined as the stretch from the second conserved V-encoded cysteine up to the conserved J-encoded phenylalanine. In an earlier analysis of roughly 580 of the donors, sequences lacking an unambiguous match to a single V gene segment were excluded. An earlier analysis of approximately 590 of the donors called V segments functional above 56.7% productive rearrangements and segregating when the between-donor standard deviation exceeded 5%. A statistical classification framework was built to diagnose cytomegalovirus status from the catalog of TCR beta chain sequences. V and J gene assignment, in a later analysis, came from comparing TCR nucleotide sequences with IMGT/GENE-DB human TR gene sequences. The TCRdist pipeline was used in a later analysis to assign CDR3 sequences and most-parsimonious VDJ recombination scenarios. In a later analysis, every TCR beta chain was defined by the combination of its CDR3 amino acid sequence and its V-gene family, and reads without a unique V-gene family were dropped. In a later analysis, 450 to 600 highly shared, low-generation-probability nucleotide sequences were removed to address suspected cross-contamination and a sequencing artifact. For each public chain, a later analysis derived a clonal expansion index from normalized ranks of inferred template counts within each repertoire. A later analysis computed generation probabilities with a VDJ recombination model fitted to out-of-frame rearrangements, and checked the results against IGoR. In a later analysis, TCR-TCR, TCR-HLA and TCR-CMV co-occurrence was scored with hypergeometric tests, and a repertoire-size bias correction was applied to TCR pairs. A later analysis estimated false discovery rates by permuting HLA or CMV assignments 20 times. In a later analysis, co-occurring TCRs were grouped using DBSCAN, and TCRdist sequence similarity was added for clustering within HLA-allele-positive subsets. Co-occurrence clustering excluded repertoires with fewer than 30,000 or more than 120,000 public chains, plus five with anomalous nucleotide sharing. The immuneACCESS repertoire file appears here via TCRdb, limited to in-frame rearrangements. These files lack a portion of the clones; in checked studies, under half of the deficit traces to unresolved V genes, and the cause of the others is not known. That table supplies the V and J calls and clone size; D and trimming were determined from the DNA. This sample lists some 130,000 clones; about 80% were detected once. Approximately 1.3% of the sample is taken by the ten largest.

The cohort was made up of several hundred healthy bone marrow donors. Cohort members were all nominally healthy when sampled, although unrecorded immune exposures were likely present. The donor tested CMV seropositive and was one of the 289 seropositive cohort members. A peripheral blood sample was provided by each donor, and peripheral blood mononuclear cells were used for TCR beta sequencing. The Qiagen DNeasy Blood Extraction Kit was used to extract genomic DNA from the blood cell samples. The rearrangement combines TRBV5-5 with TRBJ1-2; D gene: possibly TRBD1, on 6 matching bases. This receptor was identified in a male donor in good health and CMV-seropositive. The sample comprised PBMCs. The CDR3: CASSFMTGSYTF. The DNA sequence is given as TGTGCCAGCAGCTTTATGACAGGCAGCTACACCTTC.